This TCR beta chain was obtained from a study of T cell changes during pregnancy in multiple sclerosis. The V end lost 4 bases, the J end lost 0 bases, and 9 bases lay between the germline ends. CDR1 is KGHSH, CDR2 LQKENI, per germline. This CDR3 comprises 14 residues. Libraries were prepared by immunoSEQ multiplex PCR; TCRdb keeps only in-frame clonotypes and omits some of them. Of about 110,000 clones listed, roughly 90% are singletons. The sample consisted of peripheral blood, taken in the third trimester of pregnancy. The receptor comes from a female donor with multiple sclerosis, enrolled in a pregnancy study. The chain is built from TRBV18 and TRBJ1-1; no definite D call. The CDR3 region has the DNA TGTGCCAGCTCACAAGAGGATTTGAACACTGAAGCTTTCTTT. Protein: CASSQEDLNTEAFF.